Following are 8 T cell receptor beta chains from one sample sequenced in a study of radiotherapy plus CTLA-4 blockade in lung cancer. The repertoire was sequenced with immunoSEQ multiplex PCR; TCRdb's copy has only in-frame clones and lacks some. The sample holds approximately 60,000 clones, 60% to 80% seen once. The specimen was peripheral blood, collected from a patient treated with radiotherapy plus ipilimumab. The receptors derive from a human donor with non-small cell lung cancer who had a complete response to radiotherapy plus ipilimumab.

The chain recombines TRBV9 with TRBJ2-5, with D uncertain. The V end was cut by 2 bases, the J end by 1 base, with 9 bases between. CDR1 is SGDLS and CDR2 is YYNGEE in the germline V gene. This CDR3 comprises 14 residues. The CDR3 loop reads CASSVGRSQETQYF. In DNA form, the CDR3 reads TGTGCCAGCAGCGTCGGCAGGAGCCAAGAGACCCAGTACTTC.

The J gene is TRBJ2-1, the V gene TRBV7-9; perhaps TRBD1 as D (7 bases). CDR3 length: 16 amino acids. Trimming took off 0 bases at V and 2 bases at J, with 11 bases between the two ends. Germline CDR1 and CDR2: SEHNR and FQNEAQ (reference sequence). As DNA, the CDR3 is TGTGCCAGCAGCTTAGCAGGAGGGACAGCCTACAATGAGCAGTTCTTC. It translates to CASSLAGGTAYNEQFF.

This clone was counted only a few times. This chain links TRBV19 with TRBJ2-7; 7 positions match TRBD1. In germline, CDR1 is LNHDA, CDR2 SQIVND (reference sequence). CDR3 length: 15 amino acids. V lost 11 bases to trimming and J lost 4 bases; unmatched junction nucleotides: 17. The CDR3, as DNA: TGTGCCTCCCCACCCCCCCGGACAGGTGGTTACGAGCAGTACGTC. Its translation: CASPPPRTGGYEQYV.

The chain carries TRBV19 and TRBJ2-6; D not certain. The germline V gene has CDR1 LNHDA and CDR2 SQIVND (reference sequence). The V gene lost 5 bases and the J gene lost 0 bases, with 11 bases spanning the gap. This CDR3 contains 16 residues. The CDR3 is CASSLLLYSGANVLTF. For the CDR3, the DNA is TGTGCCAGTAGTCTACTATTATACTCTGGGGCCAACGTCCTGACTTTC. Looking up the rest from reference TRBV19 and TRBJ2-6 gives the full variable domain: DGGITQSPKYLFRKEGQNVTLSCEQNLNHDAMYWYRQDPGQGLRLIYYSQIVNDFQKGDIAEGYSVSREKKESFPLTVTSAQKNPTAFYLCASSLLLYSGANVLTFGAGSRLTVL.

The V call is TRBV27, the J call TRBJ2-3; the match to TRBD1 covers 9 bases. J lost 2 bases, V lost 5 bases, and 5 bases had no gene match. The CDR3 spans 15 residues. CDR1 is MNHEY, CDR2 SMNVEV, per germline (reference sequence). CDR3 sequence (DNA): TGTGCCAGCAGTGACCGGGACAGGGACACAGATACGCAGTATTTT. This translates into CASSDRDRDTDTQYF.

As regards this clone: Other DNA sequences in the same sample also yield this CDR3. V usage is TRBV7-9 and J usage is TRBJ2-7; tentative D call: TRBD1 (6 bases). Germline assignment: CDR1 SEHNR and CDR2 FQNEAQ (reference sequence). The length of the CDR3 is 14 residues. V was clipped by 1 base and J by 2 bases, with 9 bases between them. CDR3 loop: CASSLGGGPYEQYV. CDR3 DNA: TGTGCCAGCAGCTTAGGTGGGGGCCCCTACGAGCAGTACGTC.

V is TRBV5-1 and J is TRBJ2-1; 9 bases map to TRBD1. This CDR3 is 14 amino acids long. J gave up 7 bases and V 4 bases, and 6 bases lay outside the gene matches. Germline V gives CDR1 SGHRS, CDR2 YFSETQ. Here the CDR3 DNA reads TGCGCCAGCAGCGAAACAGGGGGCCGGAATGAGCAGTTCTTC. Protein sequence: CASSETGGRNEQFF.

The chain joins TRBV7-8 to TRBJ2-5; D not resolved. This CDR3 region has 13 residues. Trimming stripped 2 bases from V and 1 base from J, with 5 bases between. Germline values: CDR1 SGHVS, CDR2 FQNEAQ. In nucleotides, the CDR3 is TGTGCCAGCAGCTTAAAACTCCAAGAGACCCAGTACTTC. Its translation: CASSLKLQETQYF.